This T cell receptor (beta chain) appears in the sequencing data of a study of cytomegalovirus exposure and HLA in healthy donors. The study's findings and limits: Follow-up analysis later connected one missense variant in DCLRE1C with trimming of TCR beta V- and J-genes. The authors reported that TCR beta sequences could predict HLA-A and HLA-B alleles. These predictions were accurate for most subjects in the first cohort.

Points on this clone: Its specificity is not known.

Trimming shortened V by 3 bases and J by 2 bases, and 7 bases separated the two germline ends. This CDR3 region has 13 residues. Germline V CDR1 and CDR2: SGHTA, FQGNSA. 13 Jbeta primers and 60 Vbeta primers were used for the PCR. Libraries were prepared by immunoSEQ multiplex PCR; TCRdb keeps only in-frame clonotypes and omits some of them. The sample contains about 150,000 clones, more than 75% of which appear only once. What was sequenced was PBMCs. This chain connects TRBV7-2 to TRBJ1-1; no reliable D call. The sequence was obtained from a woman aged 18-29 years in good health and CMV-seronegative. The CDR3 sequence is CASSFRGNTEAFF. The CDR3 region has the DNA TGTGCCAGCAGCTTCCGGGGTAACACTGAAGCTTTCTTT.